A selection of T cell receptor beta chains follows, all from one sample in a study of monozygotic twins with inflammatory bowel disease. From its re-call of the 5' RACE reads, TCRdb lists each CDR3 protein once, without DNA. The table lists approximately 400,000 distinct CDR3 sequences, with around 2.4% in the top ten. Sequencing was carried out using blood. These receptor sequences come from a human donor with ulcerative colitis or Crohn's disease, or a healthy co-twin of an affected twin (not recorded which). Both conserved end residues are part of each CDR3.

V: TRBV24-1
J: TRBJ2-1
length: 15
CDR3: CATSEPGLAIYEQFF

V: TRBV12-3/TRBV12-4
J: TRBJ1-1
length: 11
CDR3: CASSSWVEAFF

V: TRBV29-1
J: TRBJ1-3
length: 14
CDR3: CSVVEGATGNTIYF

V: TRBV12-3/TRBV12-4
J: TRBJ2-7
length: 13
CDR3: CASSFRGTYEQYF

V: TRBV3-1
J: TRBJ2-7
length: 15
CDR3: CASSQGQLYKDEQYF

V: TRBV12-3/TRBV12-4
J: TRBJ1-2
length: 12
CDR3: CASSSGPNRYTF

V: TRBV6-2/TRBV6-3
J: TRBJ1-3
length: 15
CDR3: CASRPDLVSGNTIYF

V: TRBV6-6
J: TRBJ2-1
length: 14
CDR3: CASSYVLANEGQFF

V: TRBV14
J: TRBJ2-3
length: 11
CDR3: CASSHGGRQYF

V: TRBV7-9
J: TRBJ1-4
length: 17
CDR3: CASSPGAEQPTNEKLFF

V: TRBV5-1
J: TRBJ1-1
length: 16
CDR3: CASSPGTALRYTEAFF

V: TRBV5-1
J: TRBJ2-5
length: 19
CDR3: CASSTTSGVPVMPQETQYF

V: TRBV3-1
J: TRBJ2-7
length: 14
CDR3: CASSLTGGFNEQYF

V: TRBV7-9
J: TRBJ2-5
length: 15
CDR3: CASSSKGQTQETQYF

V: TRBV6-1
J: TRBJ1-5
length: 12
CDR3: CASSEAPQPQHF

V: TRBV20-1
J: TRBJ1-5
length: 16
CDR3: CSARDMGPRSNQPQHF

V: TRBV12-3/TRBV12-4
J: TRBJ2-1
length: 15
CDR3: CASSYRGNPGEEQFF

V: TRBV20-1
J: TRBJ2-3
length: 14
CDR3: CSARRRRLAGPQYF

V: TRBV6-2/TRBV6-3
J: TRBJ2-1
length: 11
CDR3: CASLDINEQFF

V: TRBV20-1
J: TRBJ2-7
length: 11
CDR3: CSARDVTEQYF

V: TRBV13
J: TRBJ2-1
length: 15
CDR3: CASNPRGGSYNEQFF

V: TRBV10-3
J: TRBJ2-3
length: 14
CDR3: CAISEVREADTQYF

V: TRBV20-1
J: TRBJ2-5
length: 12
CDR3: CSASEELETQYF

V: TRBV11-3
J: TRBJ2-7
length: 14
CDR3: CASSVQGSSGEQYF

V: TRBV3-1
J: TRBJ2-7
length: 14
CDR3: CASSIGRYTYEQYF

V: TRBV7-3
J: TRBJ2-1
length: 16
CDR3: CASSRLAPSSYNEQFF

V: TRBV5-1
J: TRBJ2-7
length: 15
CDR3: CASSAPGQGSYEQYF

V: TRBV5-4
J: TRBJ1-1
length: 14
CDR3: CASSLVGGQGEAFF

V: TRBV5-1
J: TRBJ2-2
length: 15
CDR3: CASSLARVDTGELFF

V: TRBV2
J: TRBJ1-3
length: 15
CDR3: CASSEAMGPGNTIYF

V: TRBV6-6
J: TRBJ1-5
length: 14
CDR3: CASNPSGGNRPQHF

V: TRBV24-1
J: TRBJ2-3
length: 16
CDR3: CATSDPGPQKQDTQYF

V: TRBV3-1
J: TRBJ1-4
length: 15
CDR3: CASSQLRGRGEKLFF

V: TRBV29-1
J: TRBJ1-3
length: 15
CDR3: CSVGKGSGQGYTIYF

V: TRBV7-2
J: TRBJ2-2
length: 15
CDR3: CASSQAGGNTGELFF

V: TRBV11-2
J: TRBJ1-4
length: 14
CDR3: CASSSLPGSEKLFF

V: TRBV10-2
J: TRBJ1-6
length: 15
CDR3: CASSESAGSNSPLHF

V: TRBV5-1
J: TRBJ2-2
length: 15
CDR3: CASSLEGRTGGELFF

V: TRBV6-1
J: TRBJ2-7
length: 15
CDR3: CASRRSGERYHEQYF

V: TRBV20-1
J: TRBJ2-3
length: 12
CDR3: CSASPRADTQYF

V: TRBV3-1
J: TRBJ1-2
length: 14
CDR3: CASSPPDGPYGYTF

V: TRBV30
J: TRBJ1-2
length: 15
CDR3: CAWRAGWAGDYGYTF

V: TRBV7-2
J: TRBJ1-5
length: 16
CDR3: CASSLWAPYSNQPQHF

V: TRBV7-9
J: TRBJ1-2
length: 14
CDR3: CASSSGTGAYGYTF

V: TRBV7-2
J: TRBJ2-2
length: 17
CDR3: CASSGGTSGRAAGELFF

V: TRBV30
J: TRBJ2-7
length: 12
CDR3: CAWSNYGYEQYF

V: TRBV28
J: TRBJ1-1
length: 14
CDR3: CASTLTQWNTEAFF

V: TRBV12-3/TRBV12-4
J: TRBJ1-3
length: 15
CDR3: CASSLTGGGGNTIYF

V: TRBV19
J: TRBJ1-5
length: 14
CDR3: CASSPSGGYQPQHF

V: TRBV20-1
J: TRBJ2-3
length: 15
CDR3: CSARDLRESTDTQYF

V: TRBV20-1
J: TRBJ2-7
length: 15
CDR3: CSARGLAGGSYEQYF

V: TRBV6-5
J: TRBJ2-3
length: 13
CDR3: CASSQLNTDTQYF

V: TRBV28
J: TRBJ2-7
length: 12
CDR3: CASSSGSIEQYF

V: TRBV23-1
J: TRBJ2-2
length: 19
CDR3: CASSPNPDGGSSNTGELFF

V: TRBV12-3/TRBV12-4
J: TRBJ2-1
length: 14
CDR3: CASSPLRGGNEQFF

V: TRBV5-1
J: TRBJ2-1
length: 16
CDR3: CASSLEAVASYNEQFF

V: TRBV6-6
J: TRBJ2-5
length: 14
CDR3: CASSYSTGGKTQYF

V: TRBV27
J: TRBJ1-1
length: 16
CDR3: CASSRSGSHYNTEAFF